This TCR beta chain is drawn from a study of cytomegalovirus exposure and HLA in healthy donors. Whole-study results and caveats: It was about 150 TCR beta chains that were listed as cytomegalovirus-associated. Roughly uniform sequencing depth across donors was assumed, possibly incorrectly.

The primer mix had 60 Vbeta and 13 Jbeta primers. Assay: immunoSEQ multiplex PCR; the TCRdb copy retains only in-frame clones and omits some. The sample lists hundreds of thousands of clones, about 89% occurring once. With regard to this clone: Its antigen remains unknown. The same CDR3 is also encoded by other DNA sequences in this sample.

Trimming shortened V by 0 bases and J by 0 bases, and 3 bases separated the two germline ends. CDR1 is KGHSH, CDR2 LQKENI, per germline. This CDR3 is 13 amino acids long. The source material was PBMCs. The chain has TRBV18 and TRBJ2-7, with D unclear. This TCR came from a woman aged 18-30 years in good health and CMV-seronegative. This chain's CDR3 is CASSPPSSYEQYF. The CDR3 bases are TGTGCCAGCTCACCACCCTCCTCCTACGAGCAGTACTTC.